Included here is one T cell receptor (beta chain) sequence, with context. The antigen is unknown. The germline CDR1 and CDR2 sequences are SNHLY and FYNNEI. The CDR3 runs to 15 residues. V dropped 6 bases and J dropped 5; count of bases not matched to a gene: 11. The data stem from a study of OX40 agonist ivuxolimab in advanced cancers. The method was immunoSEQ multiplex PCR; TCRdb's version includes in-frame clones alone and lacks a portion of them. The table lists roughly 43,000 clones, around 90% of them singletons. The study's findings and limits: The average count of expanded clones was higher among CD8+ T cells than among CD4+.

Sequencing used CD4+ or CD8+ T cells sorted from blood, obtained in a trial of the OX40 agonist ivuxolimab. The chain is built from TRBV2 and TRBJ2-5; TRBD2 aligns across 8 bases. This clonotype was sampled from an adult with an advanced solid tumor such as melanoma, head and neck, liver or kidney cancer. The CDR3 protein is CASSPSGGGWETQYF. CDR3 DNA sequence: TGTGCCAGCAGCCCCAGTGGCGGGGGGTGGGAGACCCAGTACTTC.